This T cell receptor beta chain was sequenced in a study of shared clonotypes between healthy human individuals (TCRdb year 2020). For the wider study: A couple of women and a few men aged 18 to 49 years were included in the cohort. For each donor, CD4 naive and CD4 memory were each given three plates, CD8 naive was given two plates, and CD8 memory was given one plate. To estimate repertoire size and how much clonotype sharing occurs between individuals, the study deeply sequenced the blood TCR repertoires of a handful of healthy adults. To increase sequencing depth and limit assay-specific biases, TCR repertoire library preparation and sequencing were carried out by different laboratories using diverse techniques. Per donor, leukapheresis produced somewhere between about 0.94 and 8.9 billion PBMCs. Study-wide conclusions, independent of this receptor: Only blood was sampled, and tissue TCR repertoires likely differ from those in blood. Sharing across a handful of donors was observed for around 5% of naive CD4, over 3% of naive CD8, 2.3% of memory CD4, and roughly 0.4% of memory CD8 clonotypes. Based on pairwise subsampling, the degree of clonotype sharing among donors was expected to be affected by sequencing depth. Larger estimated clonotype richness was generally found for naive subsets than for memory subsets. Because the study included only a small number of donors, the genetic and exposure-history diversity represented was limited. Higher generation probabilities were observed for clonotypes shared by all four sorted-subset donors than for non-shared clonotypes. Incomplete sequencing was indicated by rarefaction of sorted-subset datasets, despite the large sequencing depth.

Measured from the cysteine to the phenylalanine, the CDR3 is 14 residues long. The sequence is cut down to CDR3 DNA, 42 bases in frame from base 1. The junction carries 12 bases between V and J, which are trimmed by 1 base and 6 bases respectively. The germline V gene encodes CDR1 SEHNR and CDR2 FQNEAQ (reference sequence). Using the deep immunoSEQ assay, TCR CDR3 regions were amplified from genomic DNA by multiplex PCR. Extracted genomic DNA from each cell subset was spread evenly across all wells of several immunoSEQ 96-well plates, with each plate serving as a replicate. Each replicate PCR for sorted subsets received approximately 220 ng genomic DNA, equal to 30,000 or so T cell genomes. The purified libraries were quantified using a Qubit 3.0 fluorometer, sized with a Bioanalyzer 2100, and then quantified again using the KAPA Library Quantification kit. A separate single-read 150-cycle Illumina NextSeq 550 flow cell was used to sequence each immunoSEQ 96-well plate. The paper's data handling went like this. Because only junctional sequences without quality scores were contained in the immunoSEQ output, filtering matching that applied to full-length reads could not be performed. To assign V/J genes and CDR3, sequences were annotated using PyIR, a Python wrapper for IgBLAST v1.9, with IMGT germline references. Reads were removed for weak V/J assignments (E-value above 1e-6), missing CDR3, stop codons, out-of-frame junctions, or ambiguous translated residues. V3J clonotypes were defined as sequences sharing an identical inferred V gene, J gene, and CDR3 amino acid sequence. The percentage overlap between two repertoires was calculated by dividing the number of shared unique clonotypes by the size of the smaller repertoire. RTK rarefaction, the Chao1 estimator, and Recon v2.1 estimates of unobserved clonotypes were used to assess repertoire richness. OLGA was used to compute generation probabilities for all TCRbeta clonotypes that the gDNA method yielded from a handful of donors. Entries here come from immuneACCESS through TCRdb and include only in-frame sequences with V and J called. Some clones fail to appear in such tables; in the studies checked, an unresolved V gene covers under half of the shortfall, and the cause of the remainder is unknown. For V, J and clone size, that table is used; D and trimming come from the DNA. The sample yields a few million clones; over 85% were counted once. Clones ranked in the top ten supply 1.5% to 2% of the sample.

This clone was seen once. Its antigen remains undetermined. No much larger clone is present one base from it, and per-base qualities are unavailable. CD8 naive samples were CD45RO-negative cells positively selected for CCR7, giving a CD45RA+CCR7+ population that excluded TemRA cells. The donors were healthy, HIV-negative adults who had no recently reported acute infections or vaccinations. Only Caucasian adults living in Nashville, Tennessee, USA were represented among the donors. After blood collection by leukapheresis, PBMCs were isolated using Ficoll-Histopaque density gradient centrifugation and then cryopreserved in the vapor phase of liquid nitrogen. Analytical flow cytometry was used to check the purity and quantity of every magnetically sorted T cell population. From each sorted fraction, genomic DNA was isolated and quantified by UV absorbance on a Nanodrop 2000c.

Specimen: naive CD8+ T cells from PBMCs. What this sample's cell subset or site label stands for: CD45RA+CCR7+. This TCR derives from a man aged 18 to 35 in good health. Some clones in this sample may be carry-over from other donors' samples. In this chain, TRBV7-9 is recombined with TRBJ1-1; a weak D assignment points to TRBD1 (5 bases agree). The DNA reads as follows: TGTGCCAGCAGCTTAGGGGGGTTTGGACCTGAAGCTTTCTTT. Translated, it gives CASSLGGFGPEAFF.